Listed here are 10 T cell receptor beta chains from one sample, sequenced in a study of technical replicates of blood from a few donors. The protocol was immunoSEQ multiplex PCR, while the TCRdb copy is restricted to in-frame clones and leaves out a portion. The sample lists 80,000 to 95,000 clones, approximately 90% occurring once. What was sequenced was T cells isolated from PBMCs. The receptors shown here come from a human donor in good health.

The rearrangement uses TRBV7-6 and TRBJ2-2; 14 bases fit TRBD2. Germline CDR1 SGHVS, CDR2 FNYEAQ. The V gene end was trimmed by 6 bases and the J gene end by 7 bases; junction bases not matched to a gene: 4. CDR3 length equals 15 residues. The CDR3 nucleotides read TGTGCCAGCAGGCCCGGACTAGCGGGAGGCGGGGAGCTGTTTTTT. This gives the protein CASRPGLAGGGELFF. Full variable domain (remainder filled in from reference TRBV7-6 and TRBJ2-2): GAGVSQSPRYKVTKRGQDVALRCDPISGHVSLYWYRQALGQGPEFLTYFNYEAQQDKSGLPNDRFSAERPEGSISTLTIQRTEQRDSAMYRCASRPGLAGGGELFFGEGSRLTVL.

The chain recombines TRBV2 with TRBJ2-5; tentative D call: TRBD2 (6 bases). Germline V gives CDR1 SNHLY, CDR2 FYNNEI. This CDR3 is 13 amino acids long. Deletions cut 4 bases from V and 3 bases from J, with 9 bases between. CDR3 in DNA: TGTGCCAGCAGTGGGGCTAGCGAAGAGACCCAGTACTTC. It specifies CASSGASEETQYF.

The chain recombines TRBV2 with TRBJ1-2, with D possibly being TRBD1 (5 bases). Germline lookup yields CDR1 SNHLY and CDR2 FYNNEI. V was shortened by 7 bases and J by 8 bases, with 17 bases between the two germline ends. This CDR3 region has 13 residues. CDR3 residues: CASNPMGGKGYTF. Here the CDR3 DNA reads TGTGCCAGCAATCCCATGGGGGGGAAGGGCTACACCTTC.

This chain uses TRBV7-9 with TRBJ2-7, with 11 nucleotides matching TRBD2. The germline gives CDR1 SEHNR, CDR2 FQNEAQ (reference sequence). Trimming at V came to 5 bases and at J to 7 bases, leaving 13 bases not matched to a gene. This CDR3 comprises 16 residues. This CDR3 reads CASSPPLAGGPGEQYF. CDR3 coding DNA: TGTGCCAGCAGCCCCCCCTTAGCGGGAGGGCCGGGGGAGCAGTACTTC.

In nucleotides, the CDR3 is TGTGCCAGCAGTTACTCGGCGGGAGGGCATAATGAGCAGTTCTTC. Protein: CASSYSAGGHNEQFF. The chain couples TRBV6-5 to TRBJ2-1; 9 bases map to TRBD2. From germline, CDR1 is MNHEY and CDR2 SVGAGI. Trimming removed 0 bases from V and 7 bases from J; junction bases left unmatched: 4. The CDR3 sequence is 15 residues long.

The chain has TRBV5-1 and TRBJ2-7; no clear D gene. The CDR3 loop spans 14 amino acids. Germline V gene lookup returns CDR1 SGHRS and CDR2 YFSETQ. Deletions cut 1 base from V and 5 bases from J, with 13 bases between. The CDR3 loop is CASSLNAARDEQYF. CDR3 nucleotide sequence: TGCGCCAGCAGCTTGAATGCAGCGCGCGACGAGCAGTACTTC.

The chain carries TRBV29-1 and TRBJ1-1; unclear D gene. The V end lost 5 bases, the J end lost 1 base, and 14 bases lay between the germline ends. From germline, CDR1 is SQVTM and CDR2 ANQGSEA. This CDR3 is 14 amino acids long. CDR3 protein: CSVLVSGTNTEAFF. Written as DNA, the CDR3 is TGCAGCGTTTTGGTCTCAGGCACGAACACTGAAGCTTTCTTT.

V gene TRBV5-4 combines with J gene TRBJ1-2; TRBD1 matches 10 bases. This CDR3 contains 18 residues. Germline CDR1 SGHNT, CDR2 YYREEE (reference sequence). V shed 4 bases and J 1 base; nucleotides not matched to a gene: 13. The CDR3 nucleotides are TGTGCCAGCAGCACGGTCCCGGGACAGGGGTCGTATAACTATGGCTACACCTTC. Its protein is CASSTVPGQGSYNYGYTF. The complete variable domain, with remaining parts taken from reference TRBV5-4 and TRBJ1-2, reads ETGVTQSPTHLIKTRGQQVTLRCSSQSGHNTVSWYQQALGQGPQFIFQYYREEENGRGNFPPRFSGLQFPNYSSELNVNALELDDSALYLCASSTVPGQGSYNYGYTFGSGTRLTVV.

The rearrangement joins TRBV5-1 to TRBJ2-1; TRBD1 is a possible D gene (5 bases). The CDR3 loop spans 15 amino acids. Looked up from germline, CDR1 is SGHRS and CDR2 is YFSETQ. The V and J ends lost 2 bases and 4 bases respectively, with 13 bases between them. CDR3 loop: CASSFRSGSYNEQFF. Written as DNA, the CDR3 is TGCGCCAGCAGCTTTCGATCAGGGTCTTACAATGAGCAGTTCTTC.

This sequence joins TRBV11-2 and TRBJ2-2; no clear D. Trimming took off 3 bases at V and 3 bases at J, with 11 bases between the two ends. Germline V CDR1 and CDR2: SGHAT, FQNNGV. This CDR3 spans 15 amino acids. The CDR3 protein is CASSFGQDYTGELFF. CDR3 nucleotide sequence: TGTGCCAGCAGCTTCGGCCAGGATTACACCGGGGAGCTGTTTTTT. The variable domain in full, with the rest retrieved from reference TRBV11-2 and TRBJ2-2, is EAGVAQSPRYKIIEKRQSVAFWCNPISGHATLYWYQQILGQGPKLLIQFQNNGVVDDSQLPKDRFSAERLKGVDSTLKIQPAKLEDSAVYLCASSFGQDYTGELFFGEGSRLTVL.